One sample yielded the 32 T cell receptor beta chains listed below, sequenced in a study of cytomegalovirus exposure and HLA in healthy donors. 13 Jbeta primers and 60 Vbeta primers were used for the PCR. The assay was immunoSEQ multiplex PCR, and TCRdb's table has in-frame clones only and misses some. This repertoire includes tens of thousands of clones. The sequenced sample consisted of PBMCs. These receptors all come from a male donor in good health and CMV-seropositive.

The chain employs TRBV6-6 and TRBJ2-7; perhaps TRBD2 as D (6 bases). From germline, CDR1 is MNHNY and CDR2 SVGAGI (reference sequence). This CDR3 region has 12 residues. V was trimmed by 5 bases and J by 5 bases, leaving 10 bases between them. The CDR3 bases are TGTGCCAGCAGTACTCAGCGGGACGAGCAGTACTTC. It is translated as CASSTQRDEQYF.

This chain links TRBV7-3 with TRBJ1-3; weak D call: TRBD1 (5 bases). V was cut by 1 base and J by 4 bases, with 5 bases left in between. The V gene's germline CDR1 is SGHTA and CDR2 FQGTGA. The CDR3 has 13 residues. The DNA for the CDR3 is TGTGCCAGCAGCTTAAGACAGGGAAACACCATATATTTT. Translation: CASSLRQGNTIYF.

V usage is TRBV28 and J usage is TRBJ1-5; D perhaps matches TRBD1 (5 bases). Per the germline V gene, CDR1 is MDHEN and CDR2 is SYDVKM. This CDR3 has 12 amino acids. CDR3 in amino acids: CGVGQGNQPQHF. In nucleotides, the CDR3 is TGTGGCGTAGGTCAGGGAAATCAGCCCCAGCATTTT.

CDR3 amino acids: CATRTFAEKLFF. The CDR3 bases are TGTGCCACCCGGACATTTGCTGAAAAACTGTTTTTT. The rearrangement links TRBV6-1 to TRBJ1-4; the D gene is possibly TRBD1 (5 bases). Germline-derived CDR1 and CDR2 are MNHNS and SASEGT. V was clipped by 10 bases and J by 7 bases, with 13 bases between them. This CDR3 has 12 amino acids.

The rearrangement links TRBV11-2 to TRBJ1-1; 8 nucleotides line up with TRBD1. Germline V gene lookup returns CDR1 SGHAT and CDR2 FQNNGV. The length of the CDR3 is 16 residues. Trimming at V came to 2 bases and at J to 6 bases, leaving 11 bases not matched to a gene. The CDR3 spells CASSLSQGQGHAEAFF. Here the CDR3 DNA reads TGTGCCAGCAGCTTATCACAAGGACAGGGTCACGCTGAAGCTTTCTTT.

The CDR3 is CASSYSAGAYEQYF. The DNA of the CDR3 is TGTGCCAGCAGTTACTCAGCAGGGGCCTACGAGCAGTACTTC. The V and J genes are TRBV6-5 and TRBJ2-7, with a possible D match to TRBD1 (6 bases). CDR1 is MNHEY, CDR2 SVGAGI, per germline. This CDR3 has 14 residues. V was cut by 0 bases and J by 2 bases, with 8 bases left in between.

This chain uses TRBV14 with TRBJ2-7; 11 bases fit TRBD1. Germline V lookup: CDR1 SGHDN, CDR2 FVKESK. With 3 bases clipped from V and 3 bases from J, the junction kept 4 bases outside the gene matches. CDR3 length: 15 residues. The CDR3 region has the DNA TGTGCCAGCAGCCATTGGACAGGGGGCATCTACGAGCAGTACTTC. This translates into CASSHWTGGIYEQYF.

The chain links TRBV19 to TRBJ2-5, with TRBD1 matching over 10 bases. CDR1 is LNHDA and CDR2 is SQIVND in the germline V gene (reference sequence). The CDR3 covers 15 residues. The trim removed 7 bases at V and 4 bases at J, leaving 9 bases unmatched. The CDR3 loop reads CASNRQGASPETQYF. CDR3 DNA: TGTGCCAGTAATCGACAGGGGGCGTCCCCAGAGACCCAGTACTTC.

Written as DNA, the CDR3 is TGCGCCAGCGCTCTTGGGAACAGGTCCTCCTACGAGCAGTACTTC. Protein product: CASALGNRSSYEQYF. V and J are TRBV5-1 and TRBJ2-7; D possibly corresponds to TRBD1 (5 bases). V was cut by 7 bases and J by 0 bases, with 17 bases left in between. This CDR3 is built from 15 residues. Germline V gene data show CDR1 as SGHRS and CDR2 as YFSETQ.

Judged by frequency, this clone is medium-sized (0.01 to 0.1%). The genes are TRBV10-1 and TRBJ2-2; the D gene is possibly TRBD2 (5 bases). Germline loops: CDR1 WNHNN, CDR2 SYGVQD (reference sequence). The V end was cut by 3 bases, the J end by 1 base, with 9 bases between. The CDR3 length is 15 residues. The CDR3 protein is CASSESDWNTGELFF. The CDR3 nucleotides are TGCGCCAGCAGTGAATCGGACTGGAACACCGGGGAGCTGTTTTTT.

This chain uses TRBV20-1 with TRBJ2-1; no clear D gene. CDR1 DFQATT and CDR2 SNEGSKA come from the germline V gene (reference sequence). CDR3 size: 11 residues. Trimming removed 7 bases from V and 4 bases from J, with 8 bases in between. CDR3 DNA sequence: TGCAGTGAGAGAAAATACAATGAGCAGTTCTTC. Amino acid sequence: CSERKYNEQFF.

The chain combines TRBV10-3 with TRBJ1-2, with a weak D call TRBD1 (6 bases). CDR1 is ENHRY and CDR2 is SYGVKD in the germline V gene. This CDR3 is built from 15 residues. V was cut by 11 bases and J by 3 bases, with 22 bases left in between. CDR3 loop: CASWGGQGGHYGYTF. The DNA for the CDR3 is TGTGCCTCCTGGGGGGGCCAAGGGGGACACTATGGCTACACCTTC.

The gene calls are TRBV2 and TRBJ1-5, with 8 bases matching TRBD1. Trimming removed 4 bases from V and 0 bases from J; junction bases left unmatched: 14. The CDR3 totals 19 residues. Germline V gives CDR1 SNHLY, CDR2 FYNNEI. CDR3: CASSGTGTGPSYSNQPQHF. CDR3 coding DNA: TGTGCCAGCAGTGGGACCGGGACAGGTCCTTCTTATAGCAATCAGCCCCAGCATTTT.

J is TRBJ2-7 and V is TRBV25-1; 10 positions agree with TRBD2. Trimming took 7 bases from V and 2 from J; bases not matched to a gene: 8. Germline lookup yields CDR1 MGHDK and CDR2 SYGVNS. The CDR3 contains 15 residues. The CDR3 DNA follows: TGTGCCAGCAATCCTAGCGGGAGTGTAACCTACGAGCAGTACTTC. Residues: CASNPSGSVTYEQYF.

The chain combines TRBV30 with TRBJ2-7; 10 nucleotides align to TRBD2. Germline CDR1 and CDR2: GTSNPN and SVGIG (reference sequence). The trim removed 0 bases at V and 6 bases at J, leaving 8 bases unmatched. The CDR3 has 15 residues. The CDR3 protein is CAWSVSSGRASEQYF. CDR3 nucleotides: TGTGCCTGGAGTGTAAGCAGCGGGAGGGCCAGCGAGCAGTACTTC.

The chain uses TRBV4-1 and TRBJ2-2; 9 positions match TRBD1. Looked up from germline, CDR1 is MGHRA and CDR2 is YSYEKL. This CDR3 has 16 residues. With 1 base clipped from V and 5 bases from J, the junction kept 5 bases outside the gene matches. DNA of the CDR3: TGCGCCAGCAGCCAAGTGGGACAGGGCTTAACCGGGGAGCTGTTTTTT. Amino acid sequence: CASSQVGQGLTGELFF.

CDR3 nucleotides: TGCGCCAGCAGCCAAGATTACAGGGGTACCGACGAGCAGTACTTC. This encodes CASSQDYRGTDEQYF. The rearrangement links TRBV4-3 to TRBJ2-7; TRBD1 agrees at 7 bases. CDR3 size: 15 residues. V was pared by 0 bases and J by 5 bases, with 7 bases of the junction left unmatched. CDR1 and CDR2 from the germline V gene are LGHNA and YSLEER.

The CDR3 reads CASSGWTGNNQPQHF. The CDR3 region has the DNA TGTGCCAGCAGTGGCTGGACAGGGAACAATCAGCCCCAGCATTTT. The gene calls are TRBV6-1 and TRBJ1-5, with TRBD1 identical over 8 bases. The CDR3 spans 15 residues. CDR1 is MNHNS and CDR2 is SASEGT in the germline V gene. Losses at the gene ends were 4 bases for V and 3 bases for J; bases not matched to a gene: 5.

The gene calls are TRBV18 and TRBJ1-1, with 8 nucleotides matching TRBD1. The germline CDR1 and CDR2 sequences are KGHSH and LQKENI. With 6 bases clipped from V and 7 bases from J, the junction kept 10 bases outside the gene matches. The CDR3 runs 14 residues. Here the CDR3 reads CASSALGQEVEAFF. DNA of the CDR3: TGTGCCAGCTCCGCCTTGGGACAGGAAGTTGAAGCTTTCTTT.

This chain uses TRBV4-1 with TRBJ1-3; D is perhaps TRBD1 (5 bases). Trimming stripped 0 bases from V and 2 bases from J, with 14 bases between. The CDR3 totals 17 residues. CDR1 MGHRA and CDR2 YSYEKL come from the germline V gene. DNA for the CDR3: TGCGCCAGCAGCCAAGATAGAAGGCAGGGCGCTGGAAACACCATATATTTT. It is translated as CASSQDRRQGAGNTIYF.

The V call is TRBV4-3, the J call TRBJ1-5; D is possibly TRBD1 (6 bases). V was pared by 0 bases and J by 6 bases, with 15 bases between. CDR3 size: 16 residues. Germline CDR1 is LGHNA and CDR2 is YSLEER. The CDR3 DNA sequence: TGCGCCAGCAGCCAAGATGGGTACAGGGTAGGTCAGCCCCAGCATTTT. This gives the protein CASSQDGYRVGQPQHF.

CDR3 region: CASSLATGAGQPQHF. The CDR3 DNA reads TGTGCCAGCAGCTTAGCGACTGGGGCGGGGCAGCCCCAGCATTTT. The chain couples TRBV7-2 to TRBJ1-5, with D tentatively TRBD1 (5 bases). Trimming took off 0 bases at V and 7 bases at J, with 13 bases between the two ends. The CDR3 spans 15 residues. Germline CDR1 and CDR2: SGHTA and FQGNSA.

The chain links TRBV19 to TRBJ1-3, with D unresolved. With 8 bases removed from V and 0 bases from J, the gap between germline ends came to 17 bases. CDR1 and CDR2 (germline): LNHDA, SQIVND (reference sequence). This CDR3 contains 16 residues. CDR3 amino acids: CASHQWTEISGNTIYF. CDR3 in DNA: TGTGCCAGTCACCAATGGACTGAAATCTCTGGAAACACCATATATTTT.

The chain carries TRBV30 and TRBJ2-2; TRBD2 might be the D (6 bases). Per germline, CDR1 GTSNPN and CDR2 SVGIG (reference sequence). The CDR3 covers 16 residues. V lost 0 bases and J 0 bases, leaving 11 bases between the germline ends. CDR3 in DNA: TGTGCCTGGAGTGTACCCGGGAGAACGAACACCGGGGAGCTGTTTTTT. This translates into CAWSVPGRTNTGELFF.

The chain combines TRBV2 with TRBJ1-6; 8 bases agree with TRBD1. CDR3 size: 15 residues. The germline CDR1 and CDR2 sequences are SNHLY and FYNNEI. Trimming at V came to 1 base and at J to 9 bases, leaving 5 bases not matched to a gene. The CDR3 region has the DNA TGTGCCAGCAGTGAAGGGACAGGGTCGCGTTCACCCCTCCACTTT. This codes for CASSEGTGSRSPLHF.

Written as DNA, the CDR3 is TGTGCCAGCAGCTTGGGGGGGGGATATGGCTACACCTTC. It specifies CASSLGGGYGYTF. This sequence joins TRBV7-9 and TRBJ1-2; D may be TRBD1 (5 bases). V lost 3 bases to trimming and J lost 5 bases, with 10 bases between them. This CDR3 comprises 13 residues. In germline, CDR1 is SEHNR, CDR2 FQNEAQ (reference sequence).

The chain joins TRBV6-5 to TRBJ1-5; 9 nucleotides align to TRBD1. The CDR3 runs 15 residues. Germline trimming cut 6 bases from V and 3 bases from J; bases unmatched to any gene: 6. Germline V lookup: CDR1 MNHEY, CDR2 SVGAGI. CDR3 nucleotide sequence: TGTGCCAGCAGCCCTGGGGACAGGGACAATCAGCCCCAGCATTTT. It specifies CASSPGDRDNQPQHF.

The chain employs TRBV5-8 and TRBJ1-5, with D maybe TRBD1 (5 bases). V lost 1 base to trimming and J lost 0 bases, with 8 bases between them. This CDR3 has 15 residues. Germline V gene lookup returns CDR1 SGHTS and CDR2 YDEGEE. This chain's CDR3 is CASSLQGFSNQPQHF. The CDR3 nucleotides are TGTGCCAGCAGCTTGCAGGGTTTTAGCAATCAGCCCCAGCATTTT.

V usage is TRBV6-1 and J usage is TRBJ2-2; perhaps TRBD1 as D (6 bases). The CDR3 extends over 15 amino acids. V was clipped by 2 bases and J by 5 bases, with 12 bases between them. Per germline, CDR1 MNHNS and CDR2 SASEGT. This CDR3 reads CASSERGKGTGELFF. The CDR3 bases are TGTGCCAGCAGTGAAAGGGGGAAGGGAACCGGGGAGCTGTTTTTT.

J is TRBJ1-4 and V is TRBV9; D gene unclear. CDR1 SGDLS and CDR2 YYNGEE come from the germline V gene. The ends were cut back, 0 bases at V and 8 bases at J, with 14 bases in the middle. The CDR3 loop spans 15 amino acids. CDR3 protein: CASSVDPGRSEKLFF. Written as DNA, the CDR3 is TGTGCCAGCAGCGTAGACCCGGGTAGGAGCGAAAAACTGTTTTTT.

J is TRBJ1-1 and V is TRBV5-1, with D possibly matching TRBD1 (5 bases). This CDR3 is 16 amino acids long. Trimming took off 5 bases at V and 2 bases at J, with 19 bases between the two ends. In germline, CDR1 is SGHRS, CDR2 YFSETQ. CDR3 region: CASRLLSGGTNTEAFF. Here the CDR3 DNA reads TGCGCCAGCAGGCTCTTAAGCGGGGGGACCAACACTGAAGCTTTCTTT.

CDR3 nucleotide sequence: TGTGCCAGCAGCCCCGGGACAGGTCCCTACAATGAGCAGTTCTTC. Translating gives CASSPGTGPYNEQFF. The chain employs TRBV7-9 and TRBJ2-1; TRBD1 matches 8 bases. Germline V gene data show CDR1 as SEHNR and CDR2 as FQNEAQ (reference sequence). The junction had 5 bases not matched to a gene; V was cut back by 5 bases and J by 2 bases. The CDR3 is made up of 15 amino acids. The full variable domain, its missing parts supplied by reference TRBV7-9 and TRBJ2-1, is DTGVSQNPRHKITKRGQNVTFRCDPISEHNRLYWYRQTLGQGPEFLTYFQNEAQLEKSRLLSDRFSAERPKGSFSTLEIQRTEQGDSAMYLCASSPGTGPYNEQFFGPGTRLTVL.